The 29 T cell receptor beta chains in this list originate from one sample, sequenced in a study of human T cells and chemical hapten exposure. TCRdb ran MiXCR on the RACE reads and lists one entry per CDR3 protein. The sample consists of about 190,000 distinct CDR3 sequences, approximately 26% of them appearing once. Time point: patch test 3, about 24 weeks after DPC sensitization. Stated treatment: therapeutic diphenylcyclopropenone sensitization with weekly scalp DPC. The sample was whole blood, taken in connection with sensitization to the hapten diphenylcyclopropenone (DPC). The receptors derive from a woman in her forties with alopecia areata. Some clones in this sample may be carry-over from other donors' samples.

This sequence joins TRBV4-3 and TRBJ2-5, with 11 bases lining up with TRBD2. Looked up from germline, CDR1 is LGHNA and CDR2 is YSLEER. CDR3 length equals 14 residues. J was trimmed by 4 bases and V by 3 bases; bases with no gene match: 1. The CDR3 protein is CASSQGLAVETQYF. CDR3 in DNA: TGCGCCAGCAGCCAGGGACTAGCGGTAGAGACCCAGTACTTC.

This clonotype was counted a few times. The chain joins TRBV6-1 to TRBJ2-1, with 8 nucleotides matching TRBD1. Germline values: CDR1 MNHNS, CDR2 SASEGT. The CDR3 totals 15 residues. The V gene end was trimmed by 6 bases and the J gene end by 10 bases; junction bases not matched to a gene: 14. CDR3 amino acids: CASSETTGAYGEQFF. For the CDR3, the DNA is TGTGCCAGCAGCGAAACGACAGGGGCCTACGGGGAGCAGTTCTTC.

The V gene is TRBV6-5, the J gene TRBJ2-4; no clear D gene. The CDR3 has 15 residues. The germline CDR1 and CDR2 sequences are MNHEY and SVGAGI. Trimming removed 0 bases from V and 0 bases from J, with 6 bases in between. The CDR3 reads CASSYSPGAKNIQYF. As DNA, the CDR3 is TGTGCCAGCAGTTACTCGCCGGGAGCCAAAAACATTCAGTACTTC.

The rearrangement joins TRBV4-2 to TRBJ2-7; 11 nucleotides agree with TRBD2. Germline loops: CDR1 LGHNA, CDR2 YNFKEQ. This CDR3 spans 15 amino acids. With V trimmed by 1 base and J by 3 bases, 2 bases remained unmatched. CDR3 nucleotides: TGTGCCAGCAGCCAAGGGGGACTAGCGGACTACGAGCAGTACTTC. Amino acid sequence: CASSQGGLADYEQYF.

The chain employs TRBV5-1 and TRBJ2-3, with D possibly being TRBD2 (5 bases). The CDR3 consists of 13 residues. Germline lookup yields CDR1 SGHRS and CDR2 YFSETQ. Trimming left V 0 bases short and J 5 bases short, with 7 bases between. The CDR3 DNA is TGCGCCAGCAGCTTGGGGGGAGAAGATACGCAGTATTTT. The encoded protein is CASSLGGEDTQYF.

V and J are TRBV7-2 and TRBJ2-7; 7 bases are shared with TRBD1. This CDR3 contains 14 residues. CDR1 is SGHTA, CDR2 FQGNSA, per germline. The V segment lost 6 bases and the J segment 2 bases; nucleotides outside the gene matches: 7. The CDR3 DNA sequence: TGTGCCAGCAGTCCCCAGACAGGGCCCTACGAGCAGTACTTC. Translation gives CASSPQTGPYEQYF.

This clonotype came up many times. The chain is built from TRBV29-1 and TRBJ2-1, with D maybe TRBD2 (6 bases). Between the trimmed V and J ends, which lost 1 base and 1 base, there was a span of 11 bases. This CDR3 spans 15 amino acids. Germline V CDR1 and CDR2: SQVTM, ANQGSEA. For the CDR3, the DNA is TGCAGCGTTGAAGGACTAGAGGGGTCCTACAATGAGCAGTTCTTC. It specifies CSVEGLEGSYNEQFF.

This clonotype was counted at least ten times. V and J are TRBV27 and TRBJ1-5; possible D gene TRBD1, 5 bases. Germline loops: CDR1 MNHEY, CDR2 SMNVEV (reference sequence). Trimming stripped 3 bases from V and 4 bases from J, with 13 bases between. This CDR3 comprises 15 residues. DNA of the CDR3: TGTGCCAGCAGTTTCGAGGGGCTGGGGAATCAGCCCCAGCATTTT. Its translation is CASSFEGLGNQPQHF.

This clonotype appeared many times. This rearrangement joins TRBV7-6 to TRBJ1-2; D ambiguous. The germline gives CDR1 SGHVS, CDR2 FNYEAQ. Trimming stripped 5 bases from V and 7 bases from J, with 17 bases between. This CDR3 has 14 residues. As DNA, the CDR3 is TGTGCCAGCAGCCCATTCACGTCCGAGGTTGGCTACACCTTC. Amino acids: CASSPFTSEVGYTF.

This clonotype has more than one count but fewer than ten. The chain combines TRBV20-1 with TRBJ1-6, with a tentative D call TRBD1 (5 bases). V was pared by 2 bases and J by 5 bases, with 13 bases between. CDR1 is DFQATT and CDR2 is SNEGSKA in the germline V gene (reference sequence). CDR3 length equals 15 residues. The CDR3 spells CSARHAGTNNSPLHF. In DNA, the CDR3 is TGCAGTGCTAGACACGCAGGGACCAATAATTCACCCCTCCACTTT.

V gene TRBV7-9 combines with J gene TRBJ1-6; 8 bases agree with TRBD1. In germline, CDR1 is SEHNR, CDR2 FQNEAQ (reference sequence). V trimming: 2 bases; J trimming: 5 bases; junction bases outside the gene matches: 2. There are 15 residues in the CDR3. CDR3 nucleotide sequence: TGTGCCAGCAGCTTAATGGGACAGGATAATTCACCCCTCCACTTT. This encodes CASSLMGQDNSPLHF.

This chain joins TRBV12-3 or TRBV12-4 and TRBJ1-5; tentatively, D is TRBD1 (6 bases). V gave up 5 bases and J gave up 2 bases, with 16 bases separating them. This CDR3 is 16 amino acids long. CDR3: CASSPRGAGGNQPQHF. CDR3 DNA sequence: TGTGCCAGCAGTCCTCGGGGGGCAGGGGGCAATCAGCCCCAGCATTTT.

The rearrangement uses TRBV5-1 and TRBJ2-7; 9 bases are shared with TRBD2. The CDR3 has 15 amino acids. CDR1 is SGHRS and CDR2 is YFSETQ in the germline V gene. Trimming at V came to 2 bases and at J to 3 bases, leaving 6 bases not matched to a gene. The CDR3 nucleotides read TGCGCCAGCAGCTTTAATAGCGGGAGAAGCTACGAGCAGTACTTC. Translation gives CASSFNSGRSYEQYF. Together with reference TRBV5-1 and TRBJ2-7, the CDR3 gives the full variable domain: KAGVTQTPRYLIKTRGQQVTLSCSPISGHRSVSWYQQTPGQGLQFLFEYFSETQRNKGNFPGRFSGRQFSNSRSEMNVSTLELGDSALYLCASSFNSGRSYEQYFGPGTRLTVT.

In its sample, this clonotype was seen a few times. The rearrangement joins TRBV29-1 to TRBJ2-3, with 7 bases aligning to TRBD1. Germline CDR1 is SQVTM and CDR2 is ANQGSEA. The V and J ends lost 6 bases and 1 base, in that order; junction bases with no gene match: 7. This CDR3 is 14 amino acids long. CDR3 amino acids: CSVAGTVGTDTQYF. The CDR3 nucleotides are TGCAGCGTCGCCGGGACAGTGGGCACAGATACGCAGTATTTT.

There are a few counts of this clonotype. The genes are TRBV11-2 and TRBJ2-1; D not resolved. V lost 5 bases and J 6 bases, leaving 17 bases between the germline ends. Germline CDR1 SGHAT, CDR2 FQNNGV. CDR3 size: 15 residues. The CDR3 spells CASSPPSSRSNEQFF. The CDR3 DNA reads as TGTGCCAGCAGCCCCCCGTCCTCGCGGAGCAATGAGCAGTTCTTC.

CDR3 sequence: CSARKDRGHQPQHF. Written as DNA, the CDR3 is TGCAGTGCTAGAAAAGACAGGGGACATCAGCCCCAGCATTTT. J is TRBJ1-5 and V is TRBV20-1; TRBD1 matches at 8 bases. The germline CDR1 and CDR2 sequences are DFQATT and SNEGSKA (reference sequence). The V segment lost 2 bases and the J segment 5 bases; nucleotides outside the gene matches: 5. The CDR3 length is 14 residues.

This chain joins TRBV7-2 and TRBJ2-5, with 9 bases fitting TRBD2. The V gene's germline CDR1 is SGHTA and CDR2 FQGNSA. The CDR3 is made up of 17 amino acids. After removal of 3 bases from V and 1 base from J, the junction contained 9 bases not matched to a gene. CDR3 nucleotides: TGTGCCAGCAGCTTTATGGGCGGGAGGGCCGGCCAAGAGACCCAGTACTTC. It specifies CASSFMGGRAGQETQYF.

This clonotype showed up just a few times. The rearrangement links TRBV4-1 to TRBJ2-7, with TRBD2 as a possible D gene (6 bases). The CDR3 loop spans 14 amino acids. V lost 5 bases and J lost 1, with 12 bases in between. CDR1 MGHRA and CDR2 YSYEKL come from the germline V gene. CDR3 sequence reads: CASSTSGGSYEQYF. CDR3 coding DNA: TGCGCCAGCAGCACCTCCGGGGGATCCTACGAGCAGTACTTC.

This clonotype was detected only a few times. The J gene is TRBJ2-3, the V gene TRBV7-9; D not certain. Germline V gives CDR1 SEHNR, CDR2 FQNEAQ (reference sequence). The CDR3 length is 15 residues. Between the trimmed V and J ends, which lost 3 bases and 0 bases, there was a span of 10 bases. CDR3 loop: CASSLVLDSTDTQYF. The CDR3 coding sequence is TGTGCCAGCAGCTTGGTTTTGGACAGCACAGATACGCAGTATTTT. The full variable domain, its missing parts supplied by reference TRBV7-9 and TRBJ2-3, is DTGVSQNPRHKITKRGQNVTFRCDPISEHNRLYWYRQTLGQGPEFLTYFQNEAQLEKSRLLSDRFSAERPKGSFSTLEIQRTEQGDSAMYLCASSLVLDSTDTQYFGPGTRLTVL.

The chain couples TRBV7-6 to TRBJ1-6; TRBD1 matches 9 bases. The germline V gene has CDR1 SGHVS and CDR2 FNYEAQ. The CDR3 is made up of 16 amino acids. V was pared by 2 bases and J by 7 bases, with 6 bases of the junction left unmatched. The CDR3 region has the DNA TGTGCCAGCAGCTTAAGTCCAGACAGGGGGAATTCACCCCTCCACTTT. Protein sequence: CASSLSPDRGNSPLHF.

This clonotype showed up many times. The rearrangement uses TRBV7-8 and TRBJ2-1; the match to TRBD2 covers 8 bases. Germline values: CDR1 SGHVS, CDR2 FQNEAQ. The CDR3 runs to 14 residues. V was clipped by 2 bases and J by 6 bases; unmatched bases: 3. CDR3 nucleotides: TGTGCCAGCAGCTTACAACGGGAGGGCAATGAGCAGTTCTTC. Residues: CASSLQREGNEQFF.

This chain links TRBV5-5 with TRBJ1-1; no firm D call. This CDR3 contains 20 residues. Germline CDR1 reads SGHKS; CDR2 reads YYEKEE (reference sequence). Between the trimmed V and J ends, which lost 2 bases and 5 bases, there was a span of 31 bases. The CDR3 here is CASSFSSLPGPLWMQTEAFF. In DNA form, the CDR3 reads TGTGCCAGCAGCTTCTCAAGCTTGCCAGGACCCCTTTGGATGCAGACTGAAGCTTTCTTT.

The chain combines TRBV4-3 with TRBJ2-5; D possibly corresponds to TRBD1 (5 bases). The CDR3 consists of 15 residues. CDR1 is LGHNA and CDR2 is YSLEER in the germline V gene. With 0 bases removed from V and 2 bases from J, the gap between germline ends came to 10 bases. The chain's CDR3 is CASSQDLDRQETQYF. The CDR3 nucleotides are TGCGCCAGCAGCCAAGATTTAGACAGACAAGAGACCCAGTACTTC.

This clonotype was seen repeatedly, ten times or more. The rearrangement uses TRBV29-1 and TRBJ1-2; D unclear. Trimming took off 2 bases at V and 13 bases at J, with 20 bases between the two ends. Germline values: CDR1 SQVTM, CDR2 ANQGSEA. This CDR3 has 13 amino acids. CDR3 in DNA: TGCAGCGTTGAAAAGGTCCTCCCCAGGCGACGCACCTTC. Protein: CSVEKVLPRRRTF.

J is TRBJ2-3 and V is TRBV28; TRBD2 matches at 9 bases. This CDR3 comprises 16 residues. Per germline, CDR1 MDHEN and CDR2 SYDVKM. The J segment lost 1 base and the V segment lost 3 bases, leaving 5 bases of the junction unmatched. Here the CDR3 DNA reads TGTGCCAGCAGTTTGATTAGCGGGAGCGGCACAGATACGCAGTATTTT. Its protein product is CASSLISGSGTDTQYF.

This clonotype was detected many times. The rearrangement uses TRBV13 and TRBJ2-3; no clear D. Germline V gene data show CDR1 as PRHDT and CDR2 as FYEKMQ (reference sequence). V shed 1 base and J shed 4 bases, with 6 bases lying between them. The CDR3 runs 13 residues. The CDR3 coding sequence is TGTGCCAGCAGCTTAGCGGTTCCAGATACGCAGTATTTT. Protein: CASSLAVPDTQYF.

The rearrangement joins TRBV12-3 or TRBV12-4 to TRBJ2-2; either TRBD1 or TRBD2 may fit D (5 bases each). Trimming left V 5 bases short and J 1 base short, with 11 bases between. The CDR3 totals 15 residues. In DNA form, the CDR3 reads TGTGCCAGCAGTCCGGGGACCCTGAACACCGGGGAGCTGTTTTTT. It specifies CASSPGTLNTGELFF.

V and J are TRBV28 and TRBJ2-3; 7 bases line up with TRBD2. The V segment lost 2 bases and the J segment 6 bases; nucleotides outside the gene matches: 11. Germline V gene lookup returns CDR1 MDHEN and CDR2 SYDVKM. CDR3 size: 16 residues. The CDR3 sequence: CASSLELAGAWDTQYF. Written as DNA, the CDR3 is TGTGCCAGCAGTTTAGAGTTGGCGGGAGCGTGGGATACGCAGTATTTT.

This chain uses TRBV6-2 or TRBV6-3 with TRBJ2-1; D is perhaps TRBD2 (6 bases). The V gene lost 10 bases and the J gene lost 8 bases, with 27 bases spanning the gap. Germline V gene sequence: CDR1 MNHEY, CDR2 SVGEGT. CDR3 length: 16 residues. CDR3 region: CATRFSSGRGGYEQFF. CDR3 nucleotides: TGTGCCACCCGTTTCTCAAGCGGGCGGGGTGGGTATGAGCAGTTCTTC.